The clone carrying this T cell receptor (beta chain) was detected many times. Trimming took off 4 bases at V and 3 bases at J, with 12 bases between the two ends. The CDR3 runs 14 residues. Germline V gene sequence: CDR1 MNHEY, CDR2 SMNVEV (reference sequence). The TCRbeta library was prepared with unique molecular identifiers. Using its own MiXCR run on the PCR reads, TCRdb lists one record per CDR3 protein. The repertoire holds 200,000 to 300,000 distinct CDR3 sequences, 12% seen once, with about 2.6% in the top ten. The data originate from a study of T-cell reconstitution after alpha-beta-depleted transplantation in children.

This sequence joins TRBV27 and TRBJ1-1, with D possibly TRBD1 on 6 matching bases. The sequenced sample was PBMCs from the stem cell graft donor, obtained from the stem cell graft. The TCR sequence derives from a human donor who donated a stem cell graft to a child with acute lymphoblastic leukemia. CDR3 coding DNA: TGTGCCAGCAGTTCGTCGAGGGGGTACACTGAAGCTTTCTTT. As protein: CASSSSRGYTEAFF.